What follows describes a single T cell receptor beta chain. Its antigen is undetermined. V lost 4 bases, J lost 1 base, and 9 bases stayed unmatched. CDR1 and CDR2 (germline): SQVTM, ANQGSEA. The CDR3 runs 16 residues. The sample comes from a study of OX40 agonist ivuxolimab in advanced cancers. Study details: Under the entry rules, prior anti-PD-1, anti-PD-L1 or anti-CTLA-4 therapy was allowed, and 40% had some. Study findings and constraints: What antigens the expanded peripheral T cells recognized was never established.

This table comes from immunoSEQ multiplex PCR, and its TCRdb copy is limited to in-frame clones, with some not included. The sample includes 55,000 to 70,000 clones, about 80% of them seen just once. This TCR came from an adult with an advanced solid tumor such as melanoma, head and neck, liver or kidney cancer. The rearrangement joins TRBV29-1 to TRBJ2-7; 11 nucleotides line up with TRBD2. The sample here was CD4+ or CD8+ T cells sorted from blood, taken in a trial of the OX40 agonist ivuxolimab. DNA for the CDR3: TGCAGCGTTGGGCTAGCGGGAGGCGGTGTATCCTACGAGCAGTACTTC. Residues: CSVGLAGGGVSYEQYF.